What follows describes a single TCR beta chain. The antigen is not known. This sample was included in a study of cytomegalovirus exposure and HLA in healthy donors. General study points: The tendency of first-cohort TCR clusters to co-occur in the 120 or so validation repertoires emerged from a later analysis. The study listed 150 to 200 cytomegalovirus-associated TCR beta chains. Accounts indicate the classifier identified cytomegalovirus status with strong specificity and sensitivity.

TCRdb's copy holds only in-frame clones and misses some; the assay was immunoSEQ multiplex PCR. The sample consists of fewer than 120,000 clones, more than 70% of them appearing once. V was clipped by 4 bases and J by 5 bases; unmatched bases: 10. Germline values: CDR1 SGHRS, CDR2 YFSETQ. The CDR3 totals 15 residues. The TCR was taken from a woman aged 18-29 years in good health and CMV-seronegative. The rearrangement links TRBV5-1 to TRBJ2-3; TRBD2 agrees at 7 bases. Sequencing input: PBMCs. The CDR3 DNA sequence: TGCGCCAGCAGCCCGGAAGGCGGGAGCGGAGATACGCAGTATTTT. Protein: CASSPEGGSGDTQYF.